Given below is one T cell receptor (beta chain) in context. What antigen it recognizes has not been identified. The sample holds no much larger clone one base away, and base qualities are not on file. This sample was included in a study of OX40 agonist ivuxolimab in advanced cancers. Regarding the study in general: The costimulatory receptor OX40 (CD134) was targeted by ivuxolimab, a fully human IgG2 agonistic monoclonal antibody. Among the roughly 50 dose-escalation patients, about 19 had hepatocellular carcinoma, around 15 melanoma, 9 renal cell carcinoma and 9 head and neck cancer. The dose-escalation cohort was around 84% male with a mean age of roughly 60 years, ranging from roughly 20 to 80. Intravenous ivuxolimab was administered to patients every 2 weeks at six dose levels: 0.01, 0.1, 0.3, 1.5, 3 and 10 mg/kg. The point of sequencing TCRbeta in the periphery was to test whether ivuxolimab changed TCR sequence diversity and drove clonal T-cell expansion. Patients were allowed to have had prior anti-PD-1, anti-PD-L1 or anti-CTLA-4 therapy, and approximately 40% of the dose-escalation patients had been treated with checkpoint inhibitors. Three dose-escalation patients achieved partial responses, one with hepatocellular carcinoma and two with cutaneous melanoma. The paper covers the monotherapy dose-escalation part of the phase I ivuxolimab trial, which included N ≈ 52 patients. Points the paper makes about the study in general: Low levels of normalized T-cell clonal expansion were also shown by some nonresponding patients. In partial responders in the 0.1-3.0 mg/kg groups, normalized peripheral clonal expansion was found to be among the lowest, especially among CD8+ T cells. Which antigens the clonally expanded peripheral T cells were specific for was not determined. Clonal expansion of both CD4+ and CD8+ blood T cells was observed from baseline to week 6 at doses 0.1 to 3.0 mg/kg. On average, CD8+ T cells showed more expanded clones than CD4+ T cells after ivuxolimab.

The trial excluded patients who had a history of autoimmune disease or who were on systemic immunosuppression. Peripheral blood for TCR sequencing was collected from all dose cohorts at baseline, on cycle 4 day 1, and on cycle 7 day 1. Samples were obtained from an open-label, multicenter, first-in-human phase I dose-escalation trial of ivuxolimab. Adults with locally advanced or metastatic melanoma, renal cell, hepatocellular, or head and neck squamous cell carcinoma were enrolled in the trial. Before TCR sequencing, CD4+ and CD8+ T cells were separately sorted from peripheral blood. To sequence the TCRbeta CDR3 region, genomic DNA was isolated from the sorted cells. The immunoSEQ Assay was used for sequencing of TCRbeta CDR3 regions. Sourced from immuneACCESS, this table was stored by TCRdb with only in-frame sequences that have V and J called. A share of the clones is absent; for the studies checked, an unresolved V gene accounts for under half, and the remainder has no known explanation. The sample table records about 6,500 clones; 69% of these occur just once. 18% of the sample goes to the ten largest clones.

Relative to germline, V is 4 bases shorter and J is 5 bases shorter, with 6 bases between their ends. The CDR3 runs 11 amino acids, cysteine and phenylalanine included. The retained sequence is limited to the CDR3, 33 bases, with the frame set at the first base. CDR1 and CDR2, per the germline V gene (reference sequence), are SGHNT and YYREEE. The sequence is built from TRBV5-4 and TRBJ2-5, with the D gene call left open. This TCR was recovered from an adult with an advanced solid tumor such as melanoma, head and neck, liver or kidney cancer. The input for sequencing was CD4+ or CD8+ T cells sorted from blood, taken in a trial of the OX40 agonist ivuxolimab. The CDR3 protein is CASSVQETQYF. Here is the DNA: TGTGCCAGCAGCGTTCAGGAGACCCAGTACTTC. The reference TRBV5-4 and TRBJ2-5 proteins fill in what lies around the CDR3, so the full variable domain reads ETGVTQSPTHLIKTRGQQVTLRCSSQSGHNTVSWYQQALGQGPQFIFQYYREEENGRGNFPPRFSGLQFPNYSSELNVNALELDDSALYLCASSVQETQYFGPGTRLLVL.